Shown below are 30 T cell receptor beta chains from a single sample sequenced in a study of long-term antiretroviral therapy in people with HIV. The authors ran the immunoSEQ assay, v3.0, at survey level. The method was immunoSEQ multiplex PCR; TCRdb's version includes in-frame clones alone and lacks a portion of them. The sample includes about 19,000 clones, roughly 86% of them seen just once. This specimen was unsorted PBMCs, taken 2.1 years after starting antiretroviral therapy. Receptors originate from a man aged 18 to 30 with HIV.

This rearrangement joins TRBV19 to TRBJ1-3; maybe TRBD1 (5 bases). V lost 6 bases and J lost 1, with 10 bases in between. CDR3 size: 14 residues. Germline values: CDR1 LNHDA, CDR2 SQIVND (reference sequence). CDR3 protein: CASSPDNSGNTIYF. The CDR3 nucleotides are TGTGCCAGTAGCCCGGACAATTCTGGAAACACCATATATTTT.

This chain links TRBV4-1 with TRBJ2-7; 7 nucleotides line up with TRBD1. The germline CDR1 and CDR2 sequences are MGHRA and YSYEKL. This CDR3 has 15 amino acids. V lost 2 bases to trimming and J lost 5 bases; unmatched junction nucleotides: 9. The CDR3 sequence is CASSQPTGVRNEQYF. The DNA for the CDR3 is TGCGCCAGCAGCCAACCAACAGGGGTACGTAACGAGCAGTACTTC.

J is TRBJ2-7 and V is TRBV18, with TRBD2 matching over 10 bases. Germline trimming cut 7 bases from V and 3 bases from J; bases unmatched to any gene: 12. Germline-derived CDR1 and CDR2 are KGHSH and LQKENI. The CDR3 contains 16 residues. In DNA form, the CDR3 reads TGTGCCAGCTTGGGTTCGGCTAGCGGGGGAAACTACGAGCAGTACTTC. This codes for CASLGSASGGNYEQYF.

This clone was recorded a few times. This rearrangement joins TRBV7-8 to TRBJ2-7; D unclear. The V gene's germline CDR1 is SGHVS and CDR2 FQNEAQ. The V end was cut by 2 bases, the J end by 0 bases, with 5 bases between. This CDR3 contains 13 residues. CDR3 protein: CASSLYSSYEQYF. CDR3 nucleotides: TGTGCCAGCAGCTTATACAGCTCCTACGAGCAGTACTTC.

This chain joins TRBV6-5 and TRBJ2-5; D unresolved. This CDR3 has 14 residues. The germline V and J ends were trimmed by 0 bases and 5 bases, with 10 bases remaining between them. Looked up from germline, CDR1 is MNHEY and CDR2 is SVGAGI. The CDR3 DNA reads TGTGCCAGCAGTTACTCGGCCGGGTGGGAGACCCAGTACTTC. It specifies CASSYSAGWETQYF.

The gene calls are TRBV6-5 and TRBJ2-3, with D tentatively TRBD2 (6 bases). The CDR3 has 15 amino acids. Deletions cut 5 bases from V and 6 bases from J, with 18 bases between. CDR1 is MNHEY, CDR2 SVGAGI, per germline. For the CDR3, the DNA is TGTGCCAGCAGTCCCCAGACTAGTCGACGGGATACGCAGTATTTT. It encodes CASSPQTSRRDTQYF.

J is TRBJ2-3 and V is TRBV6-5; possible D gene TRBD2, 6 bases. Germline-derived CDR1 and CDR2 are MNHEY and SVGAGI. The CDR3 is 14 amino acids. Trimming cost V 6 bases and J 2 bases, with 12 bases left between them. CDR3 residues: CASRKEGITDTQYF. The DNA of the CDR3 is TGTGCCAGCAGGAAGGAGGGGATCACAGATACGCAGTATTTT.

The chain employs TRBV5-6 and TRBJ1-2; TRBD1 might be the D (6 bases). V was trimmed by 5 bases and J by 2 bases, leaving 13 bases between them. The CDR3 spans 14 residues. Germline V CDR1 and CDR2: SGHDT, YYEEEE. CDR3 coding DNA: TGTGCCAGCAGTTCGGGACACCTCAACTATGGCTACACCTTC. Residues: CASSSGHLNYGYTF. The full variable domain, its missing parts supplied by reference TRBV5-6 and TRBJ1-2, is DAGVTQSPTHLIKTRGQQVTLRCSPKSGHDTVSWYQQALGQGPQFIFQYYEEEERQRGNFPDRFSGHQFPNYSSELNVNALLLGDSALYLCASSSGHLNYGYTFGSGTRLTVV.

The rearrangement joins TRBV11-3 to TRBJ2-1; D assignment may be TRBD1 or TRBD2 (6 bases each). The V and J ends lost 1 base and 15 bases respectively, with 16 bases between them. The length of the CDR3 is 13 residues. Germline V gene lookup returns CDR1 SGHNT and CDR2 YENEEA. CDR3 amino acids: CASSLVLGGRVFF. The CDR3 DNA follows: TGTGCCAGCAGCTTAGTCTTGGGGGGCCGAGTGTTCTTC.

The chain employs TRBV7-2 and TRBJ2-3; D gene ambiguous. Deletions cut 5 bases from V and 0 bases from J, with 9 bases between. The CDR3 consists of 14 residues. Germline CDR1 and CDR2: SGHTA and FQGNSA. The CDR3 sequence is CASSPPPSTDTQYF. The CDR3 coding sequence is TGTGCCAGCAGCCCCCCACCGAGCACAGATACGCAGTATTTT.

This clone occurred a few times. This sequence joins TRBV19 and TRBJ2-5; D is uncertain. The CDR3 loop spans 13 amino acids. Deletions cut 3 bases from V and 2 bases from J, with 7 bases between. CDR1 LNHDA and CDR2 SQIVND come from the germline V gene (reference sequence). In DNA form, the CDR3 reads TGTGCCAGTAGTATCGCACAGCAAGAGACCCAGTACTTC. It yields the protein CASSIAQQETQYF.

The chain couples TRBV25-1 to TRBJ1-1; D is uncertain. V was trimmed by 5 bases and J by 1 base, leaving 5 bases between them. The length of the CDR3 is 12 residues. Germline CDR1 MGHDK, CDR2 SYGVNS. Here the CDR3 reads CASSLENTEAFF. DNA for the CDR3: TGTGCCAGCAGTTTAGAGAACACTGAAGCTTTCTTT.

The V and J genes are TRBV6-4 and TRBJ2-2; 7 bases are a match to TRBD2. Germline V CDR1 and CDR2: MRHNA, SNTAGT. V lost 6 bases to trimming and J lost 2 bases; unmatched junction nucleotides: 15. The CDR3 extends over 18 amino acids. CDR3 region: CASSKTPQRGLNTGELFF. CDR3 DNA sequence: TGTGCCAGCAGCAAGACCCCCCAGCGGGGCCTTAACACCGGGGAGCTGTTTTTT.

The CDR3 sequence is CASSQGPAGENTGELFF. CDR3 bases: TGCGCCAGCAGCCAAGGCCCGGCGGGGGAGAACACCGGGGAGCTGTTTTTT. The chain is built from TRBV4-3 and TRBJ2-2, with 7 bases aligning to TRBD2. CDR1 and CDR2 from the germline V gene are LGHNA and YSLEER. The CDR3 covers 17 residues. Losses at the gene ends were 1 base for V and 1 base for J; bases not matched to a gene: 6.

V gene TRBV7-2 combines with J gene TRBJ1-1; D remains unclear. V was pared by 0 bases and J by 0 bases, with 8 bases between. The CDR3 is 15 residues long. CDR1 and CDR2 (germline): SGHTA, FQGNSA. CDR3 amino acids: CASSLARAMNTEAFF. CDR3 DNA: TGTGCCAGCAGCTTAGCGCGAGCTATGAACACTGAAGCTTTCTTT. The full variable domain, in which reference TRBV7-2 and TRBJ1-1 provide the parts outside the CDR3, is GAGVSQSPSNKVTEKGKDVELRCDPISGHTALYWYRQSLGQGLEFLIYFQGNSAPDKSGLPSDRFSAERTGGSVSTLTIQRTQQEDSAVYLCASSLARAMNTEAFFGQGTRLTVV.

This rearrangement joins TRBV7-2 to TRBJ2-7, with D perhaps TRBD2 (5 bases). The CDR3 covers 13 residues. Germline V gene data show CDR1 as SGHTA and CDR2 as FQGNSA. The V end lost 5 bases, the J end lost 3 bases, and 11 bases lay between the germline ends. DNA for the CDR3: TGTGCCAGCAGCATCGGACTGCGCTACGAGCAGTACTTC. This sequence encodes CASSIGLRYEQYF.

The chain employs TRBV5-6 and TRBJ1-2; possibly TRBD1 for D (6 bases). Germline V gives CDR1 SGHDT, CDR2 YYEEEE. The CDR3 is 13 amino acids. V was cut by 3 bases and J by 3 bases, with 9 bases left in between. For the CDR3, the DNA is TGTGCCAGCAGCTCAGGACAGCACTATGGCTACACCTTC. Translating it yields CASSSGQHYGYTF.

This clone was detected once. The rearrangement uses TRBV7-8 and TRBJ2-1; D perhaps matches TRBD2 (6 bases). Germline CDR1 SGHVS, CDR2 FQNEAQ. The CDR3 loop spans 13 amino acids. The germline V and J ends were trimmed by 1 base and 10 bases, with 11 bases remaining between them. CDR3 sequence reads: CASSLVARGEQFF. CDR3 coding DNA: TGTGCCAGCAGCTTAGTAGCCCGGGGGGAGCAGTTCTTC.

The chain carries TRBV4-1 and TRBJ2-3, with a tentative D call TRBD1 (7 bases). Germline loops: CDR1 MGHRA, CDR2 YSYEKL. V was trimmed by 6 bases and J by 3 bases, leaving 13 bases between them. The CDR3 runs 14 residues. The CDR3 DNA follows: TGCGCCAGCAGTCCGACAGGGAGGACAGATACGCAGTATTTT. Its translation is CASSPTGRTDTQYF.

The count of this clone is one. This chain connects TRBV6-4 to TRBJ2-4; 9 bases match TRBD1. The CDR3 contains 13 residues. The ends lost 4 bases at V and 7 bases at J; junction bases unmatched: 2. CDR1 MRHNA and CDR2 SNTAGT come from the germline V gene. CDR3 sequence (DNA): TGTGCCAGCAGTGCGACAGGGGGGAACATTCAGTACTTC. Translated: CASSATGGNIQYF.

The V gene is TRBV7-9, the J gene TRBJ1-2; D unclear. The CDR3 contains 12 residues. Germline CDR1 reads SEHNR; CDR2 reads FQNEAQ (reference sequence). Trimming stripped 2 bases from V and 6 bases from J, with 7 bases between. For the CDR3, the DNA is TGTGCCAGCAGCTTAATTACAGATGGCTACACCTTC. Residues: CASSLITDGYTF.

The chain combines TRBV13 with TRBJ1-2, with 10 bases aligning to TRBD1. Germline V gene lookup returns CDR1 PRHDT and CDR2 FYEKMQ (reference sequence). Losses at the gene ends were 2 bases for V and 4 bases for J; bases not matched to a gene: 16. The CDR3 spans 19 residues. CDR3 in amino acids: CASSLIRLPTGGDAYGYTF. CDR3 DNA: TGTGCCAGCAGCTTAATAAGGCTTCCGACAGGGGGCGATGCCTATGGCTACACCTTC.

This chain joins TRBV5-1 and TRBJ1-2; D possibly corresponds to TRBD1 (5 bases). The V gene lost 2 bases and the J gene lost 6 bases, with 11 bases spanning the gap. CDR1 and CDR2 from the germline V gene are SGHRS and YFSETQ. The CDR3 length is 13 residues. The CDR3 is CASSFRGTDGYTF. The CDR3 DNA is TGCGCCAGCAGCTTTCGAGGGACTGATGGCTACACCTTC.

The chain employs TRBV29-1 and TRBJ2-7; TRBD1 agrees at 8 bases. The length of the CDR3 is 13 residues. The ends lost 7 bases at V and 7 bases at J; junction bases unmatched: 12. Germline V gene lookup returns CDR1 SQVTM and CDR2 ANQGSEA. CDR3 loop: CSERVGGQDEQYF. CDR3 coding DNA: TGCAGCGAAAGGGTGGGGGGACAGGATGAGCAGTACTTC.

The genes are TRBV7-9 and TRBJ1-1; tentatively, D is TRBD1 (5 bases). In germline, CDR1 is SEHNR, CDR2 FQNEAQ (reference sequence). This CDR3 spans 16 amino acids. Trimming left V 5 bases short and J 4 bases short, with 20 bases between. The DNA for the CDR3 is TGTGCCAGCAGCATTAGCAGGGAGAAGGTGGGCACTGAAGCTTTCTTT. Its protein is CASSISREKVGTEAFF.

V gene TRBV13 combines with J gene TRBJ1-1; D may be TRBD1 (6 bases). V was cut by 3 bases and J by 7 bases, with 15 bases left in between. This CDR3 comprises 14 residues. Looked up from germline, CDR1 is PRHDT and CDR2 is FYEKMQ (reference sequence). The CDR3, as DNA: TGTGCCAGCAGCTTGGTAGGGGGGCCTAATGAAGCTTTCTTT. This encodes CASSLVGGPNEAFF.

The rearrangement uses TRBV11-2 and TRBJ1-3; 8 nucleotides agree with TRBD1. CDR3 length equals 15 residues. V trimming: 3 bases; J trimming: 2 bases; junction bases outside the gene matches: 3. CDR1 is SGHAT and CDR2 is FQNNGV in the germline V gene. The DNA for the CDR3 is TGTGCCAGCAGCTTGCAGGGGGCGGCTGGAAACACCATATATTTT. It translates to CASSLQGAAGNTIYF. Drawing the rest from reference TRBV11-2 and TRBJ1-3, the complete variable domain is EAGVAQSPRYKIIEKRQSVAFWCNPISGHATLYWYQQILGQGPKLLIQFQNNGVVDDSQLPKDRFSAERLKGVDSTLKIQPAKLEDSAVYLCASSLQGAAGNTIYFGEGSWLTVV.

This rearrangement joins TRBV7-9 to TRBJ2-7; 8 bases are shared with TRBD1. The CDR3 is 15 amino acids. After removal of 5 bases from V and 2 bases from J, the junction contained 8 bases not matched to a gene. Germline lookup yields CDR1 SEHNR and CDR2 FQNEAQ (reference sequence). The CDR3 DNA sequence: TGTGCCAGCAGCCCGCTTGGGGGACAGGCCTACGAGCAGTACTTC. This translates into CASSPLGGQAYEQYF.

The chain couples TRBV13 to TRBJ1-4; D call uncertain. CDR3 length: 14 residues. Germline assignment: CDR1 PRHDT and CDR2 FYEKMQ (reference sequence). Trimming removed 5 bases from V and 2 bases from J, with 9 bases in between. For the CDR3, the DNA is TGTGCCAGCAGCCTGGGCGGGACTAATGAAAAACTGTTTTTT. It specifies CASSLGGTNEKLFF.

The V gene is TRBV4-2, the J gene TRBJ1-1, with D unresolved. The CDR3 extends over 15 amino acids. Germline CDR1 and CDR2: LGHNA and YNFKEQ. V lost 0 bases, J lost 4 bases, and 12 bases lay in between. In DNA, the CDR3 is TGTGCCAGCAGCCAAGAAAATTCAGCGGGCACTGAAGCTTTCTTT. Residues: CASSQENSAGTEAFF.